These 3 T cell receptor beta chains were all obtained from the same sample, sequenced in a study of cytomegalovirus exposure and HLA in healthy donors. Primers for the PCR totalled 60 Vbeta and 13 Jbeta. Generated by immunoSEQ multiplex PCR, the TCRdb table keeps only in-frame clones and is missing some. Of some 160,000 clones listed, around three quarters are singletons. The sample was PBMCs. The receptor set was obtained from a man aged 40-49 years in good health and CMV-seronegative.

The chain employs TRBV28 and TRBJ2-7, with 7 bases aligning to TRBD2. CDR3 length: 14 amino acids. After removal of 4 bases from V and 3 bases from J, the junction contained 6 bases not matched to a gene. CDR1 and CDR2 from the germline V gene are MDHEN and SYDVKM. This chain's CDR3 is CASSSLGRGYEQYF. CDR3 nucleotides: TGTGCCAGCAGTTCTCTGGGGAGGGGCTACGAGCAGTACTTC.

This sequence joins TRBV5-1 and TRBJ2-7; perhaps TRBD2 as D (5 bases). Trimming shortened V by 3 bases and J by 0 bases, and 16 bases separated the two germline ends. This CDR3 is 16 amino acids long. Looked up from germline, CDR1 is SGHRS and CDR2 is YFSETQ. This CDR3 reads CASSSLGKKSSYEQYF. DNA of the CDR3: TGCGCCAGCAGCTCCCTCGGGAAGAAGAGCTCCTACGAGCAGTACTTC.

The chain recombines TRBV11-2 with TRBJ2-5, with D perhaps matching TRBD1 (6 bases). Germline CDR1 and CDR2: SGHAT and FQNNGV. The germline V and J ends were trimmed by 1 base and 1 base, with 19 bases remaining between them. The length of the CDR3 is 18 residues. The CDR3 here is CASSLALFQGSGQETQYF. In DNA form, the CDR3 reads TGTGCCAGCAGCTTAGCCCTCTTTCAGGGGAGCGGCCAAGAGACCCAGTACTTC.